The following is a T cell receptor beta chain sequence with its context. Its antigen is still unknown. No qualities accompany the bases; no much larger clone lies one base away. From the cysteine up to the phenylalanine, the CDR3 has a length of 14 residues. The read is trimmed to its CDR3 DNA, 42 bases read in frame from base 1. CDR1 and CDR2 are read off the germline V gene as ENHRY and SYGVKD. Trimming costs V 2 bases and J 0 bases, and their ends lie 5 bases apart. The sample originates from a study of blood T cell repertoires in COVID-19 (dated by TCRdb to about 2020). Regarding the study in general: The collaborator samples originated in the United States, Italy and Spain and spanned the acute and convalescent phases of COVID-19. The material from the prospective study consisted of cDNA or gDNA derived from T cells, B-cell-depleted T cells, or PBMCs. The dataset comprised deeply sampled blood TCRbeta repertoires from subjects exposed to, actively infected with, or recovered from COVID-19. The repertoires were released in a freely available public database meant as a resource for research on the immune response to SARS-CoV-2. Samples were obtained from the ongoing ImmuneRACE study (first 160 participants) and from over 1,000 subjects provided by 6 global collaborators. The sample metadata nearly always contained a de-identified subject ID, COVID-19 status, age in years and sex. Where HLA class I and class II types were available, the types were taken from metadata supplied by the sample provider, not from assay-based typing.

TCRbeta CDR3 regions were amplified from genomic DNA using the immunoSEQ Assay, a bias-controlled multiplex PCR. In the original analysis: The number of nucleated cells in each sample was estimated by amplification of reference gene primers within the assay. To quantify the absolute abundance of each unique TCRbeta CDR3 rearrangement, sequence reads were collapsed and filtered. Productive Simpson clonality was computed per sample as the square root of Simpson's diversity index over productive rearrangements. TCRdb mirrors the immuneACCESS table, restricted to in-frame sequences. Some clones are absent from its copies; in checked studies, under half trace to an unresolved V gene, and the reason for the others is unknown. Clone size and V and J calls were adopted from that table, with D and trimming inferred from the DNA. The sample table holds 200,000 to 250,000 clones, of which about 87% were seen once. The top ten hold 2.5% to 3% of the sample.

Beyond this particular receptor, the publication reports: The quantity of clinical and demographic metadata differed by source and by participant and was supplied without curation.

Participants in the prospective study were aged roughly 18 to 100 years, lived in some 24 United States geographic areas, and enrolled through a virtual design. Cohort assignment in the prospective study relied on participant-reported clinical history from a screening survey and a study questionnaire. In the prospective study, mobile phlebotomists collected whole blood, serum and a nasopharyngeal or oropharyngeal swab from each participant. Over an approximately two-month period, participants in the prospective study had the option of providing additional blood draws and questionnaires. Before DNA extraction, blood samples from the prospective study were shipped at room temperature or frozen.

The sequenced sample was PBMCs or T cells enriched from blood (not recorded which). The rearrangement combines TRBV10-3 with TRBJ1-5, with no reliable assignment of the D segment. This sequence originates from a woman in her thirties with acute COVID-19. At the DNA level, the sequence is TGTGCCATCAGTGAGGGGCATAGCAATCAGCCCCAGCATTTT. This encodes CAISEGHSNQPQHF.